The following is a T cell receptor (beta chain) sequence with its context. The record originates from a study of regulatory T cells in long-lasting Graves disease. Between the trimmed V and J ends, which lost 2 bases and 7 bases, there was a span of 8 bases. The CDR3 has 12 residues. Germline CDR1 is SEHNR and CDR2 is FQNEAQ (reference sequence). Regarding time point: persistent/refractory GD, antithyroid drugs over 5 years with positive TRAb. The TCR library was made from RNA extracted from PBMCs. Arm-PCR of CDR3 regions with iRepertoire HTBI primers generated TCR beta libraries. TCRdb re-analysed the multiplex PCR reads in MiXCR, keeping a single row per CDR3 protein. The data hold roughly 400,000 distinct CDR3 sequences, with more than 20% observed a single time.

This sample comprised peripheral blood mononuclear cells (PBMCs), obtained when the disease was refractory, from a patient treated with antithyroid drugs. The clonotype originates from a female donor with Graves disease. This chain uses TRBV7-9 with TRBJ1-1, with D hard to call. In DNA form, the CDR3 reads TGTGCCAGCAGCTTACGAGGCTATGAAGCTTTCTTT. It encodes CASSLRGYEAFF.